This entry lists 7 T cell receptor beta chains sequenced from one sample in a study of siplizumab effects on memory and regulatory T cells. Here immunoSEQ multiplex PCR was the method, and the copy in TCRdb shows in-frame clones only, minus some. The data show 100,000 or so clones, approximately 94% seen once. Sequences were obtained from non-Treg CD4+ T cells sorted from blood. These receptors all come from a human donor in good health.

The J gene is TRBJ2-1, the V gene TRBV7-6; D remains ambiguous. The CDR3 spans 13 residues. The germline CDR1 and CDR2 sequences are SGHVS and FNYEAQ. Deletions cut 1 base from V and 3 bases from J, with 4 bases between. CDR3 protein: CASSLDLYNEQFF. CDR3 nucleotide sequence: TGTGCCAGCAGCTTAGACCTCTACAATGAGCAGTTCTTC.

The chain has TRBV4-2 and TRBJ2-3, with D possibly TRBD2 on 6 matching bases. Trimming took off 2 bases at V and 5 bases at J, with 11 bases between the two ends. The CDR3 is 14 amino acids. Germline CDR1 LGHNA, CDR2 YNFKEQ. The CDR3 loop is CASSQPPGVDTQYF. DNA of the CDR3: TGTGCCAGCAGCCAACCCCCGGGGGTAGATACGCAGTATTTT.

The chain uses TRBV9 and TRBJ1-4; no definite D call. The CDR3 covers 15 residues. Germline CDR1 is SGDLS and CDR2 is YYNGEE. Deletions cut 5 bases from V and 8 bases from J, with 19 bases between. For the CDR3, the DNA is TGTGCCAGCAGTGTCGGACTGGGCGTTCAAGAAAAACTGTTTTTT. Its protein product is CASSVGLGVQEKLFF.

CDR3 in DNA: TGTGCCTGGAGCGGACCTAGCAATCAGCCCCAGCATTTT. Translating it yields CAWSGPSNQPQHF. The chain uses TRBV30 and TRBJ1-5; D gene unclear. This CDR3 comprises 13 residues. Looked up from germline, CDR1 is GTSNPN and CDR2 is SVGIG (reference sequence). V lost 3 bases and J 0 bases, leaving 6 bases between the germline ends.

The CDR3 loop is CASGNIGKQMKGGRVQETQYF. The CDR3 DNA reads as TGTGCCAGTGGAAATATCGGGAAACAAATGAAAGGCGGCAGAGTACAAGAGACCCAGTACTTC. The V and J genes are TRBV19 and TRBJ2-5; the D gene is possibly TRBD2 (5 bases). The germline V and J ends were trimmed by 8 bases and 2 bases, with 36 bases remaining between them. The CDR3 covers 21 residues. Germline CDR1 LNHDA, CDR2 SQIVND (reference sequence).

The chain recombines TRBV5-4 with TRBJ2-7, with D hard to call. V shed 3 bases and J shed 3 bases, with 13 bases lying between them. This CDR3 has 14 amino acids. Germline V gene lookup returns CDR1 SGHNT and CDR2 YYREEE (reference sequence). In DNA form, the CDR3 reads TGTGCCAGCAGCTCGATCGGACGGAACTACGAGCAGTACTTC. This codes for CASSSIGRNYEQYF.

The V and J genes are TRBV11-1 and TRBJ2-5; D not resolved. The CDR3 is made up of 13 amino acids. The germline V and J ends were trimmed by 5 bases and 2 bases, with 9 bases remaining between them. Looked up from germline, CDR1 is SGHAT and CDR2 is FQDESV (reference sequence). The CDR3 DNA sequence: TGTGCCAGCAGCCCACAGCGACAAGAGACCCAGTACTTC. This sequence encodes CASSPQRQETQYF.